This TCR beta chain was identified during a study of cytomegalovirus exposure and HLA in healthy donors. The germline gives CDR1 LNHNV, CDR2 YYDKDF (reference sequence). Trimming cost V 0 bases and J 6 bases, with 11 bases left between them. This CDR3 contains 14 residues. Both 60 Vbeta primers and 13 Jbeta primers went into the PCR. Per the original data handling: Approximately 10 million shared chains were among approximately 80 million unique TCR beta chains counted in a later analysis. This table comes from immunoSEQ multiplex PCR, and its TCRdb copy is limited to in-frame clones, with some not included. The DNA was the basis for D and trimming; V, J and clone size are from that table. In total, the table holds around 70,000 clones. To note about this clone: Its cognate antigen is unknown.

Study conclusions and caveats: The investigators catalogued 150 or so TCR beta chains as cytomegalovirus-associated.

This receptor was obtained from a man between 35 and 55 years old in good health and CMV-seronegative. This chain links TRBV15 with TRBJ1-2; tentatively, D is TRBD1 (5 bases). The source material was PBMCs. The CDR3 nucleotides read TGTGCCACCAGCAGAGATCTGGACAACCATGGCTACACCTTC. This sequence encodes CATSRDLDNHGYTF. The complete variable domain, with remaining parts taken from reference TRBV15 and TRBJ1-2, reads DAMVIQNPRYQVTQFGKPVTLSCSQTLNHNVMYWYQQKSSQAPKLLFHYYDKDFNNEADTPDNFQSRRPNTSFCFLDIRSPGLGDTAMYLCATSRDLDNHGYTFGSGTRLTVV.